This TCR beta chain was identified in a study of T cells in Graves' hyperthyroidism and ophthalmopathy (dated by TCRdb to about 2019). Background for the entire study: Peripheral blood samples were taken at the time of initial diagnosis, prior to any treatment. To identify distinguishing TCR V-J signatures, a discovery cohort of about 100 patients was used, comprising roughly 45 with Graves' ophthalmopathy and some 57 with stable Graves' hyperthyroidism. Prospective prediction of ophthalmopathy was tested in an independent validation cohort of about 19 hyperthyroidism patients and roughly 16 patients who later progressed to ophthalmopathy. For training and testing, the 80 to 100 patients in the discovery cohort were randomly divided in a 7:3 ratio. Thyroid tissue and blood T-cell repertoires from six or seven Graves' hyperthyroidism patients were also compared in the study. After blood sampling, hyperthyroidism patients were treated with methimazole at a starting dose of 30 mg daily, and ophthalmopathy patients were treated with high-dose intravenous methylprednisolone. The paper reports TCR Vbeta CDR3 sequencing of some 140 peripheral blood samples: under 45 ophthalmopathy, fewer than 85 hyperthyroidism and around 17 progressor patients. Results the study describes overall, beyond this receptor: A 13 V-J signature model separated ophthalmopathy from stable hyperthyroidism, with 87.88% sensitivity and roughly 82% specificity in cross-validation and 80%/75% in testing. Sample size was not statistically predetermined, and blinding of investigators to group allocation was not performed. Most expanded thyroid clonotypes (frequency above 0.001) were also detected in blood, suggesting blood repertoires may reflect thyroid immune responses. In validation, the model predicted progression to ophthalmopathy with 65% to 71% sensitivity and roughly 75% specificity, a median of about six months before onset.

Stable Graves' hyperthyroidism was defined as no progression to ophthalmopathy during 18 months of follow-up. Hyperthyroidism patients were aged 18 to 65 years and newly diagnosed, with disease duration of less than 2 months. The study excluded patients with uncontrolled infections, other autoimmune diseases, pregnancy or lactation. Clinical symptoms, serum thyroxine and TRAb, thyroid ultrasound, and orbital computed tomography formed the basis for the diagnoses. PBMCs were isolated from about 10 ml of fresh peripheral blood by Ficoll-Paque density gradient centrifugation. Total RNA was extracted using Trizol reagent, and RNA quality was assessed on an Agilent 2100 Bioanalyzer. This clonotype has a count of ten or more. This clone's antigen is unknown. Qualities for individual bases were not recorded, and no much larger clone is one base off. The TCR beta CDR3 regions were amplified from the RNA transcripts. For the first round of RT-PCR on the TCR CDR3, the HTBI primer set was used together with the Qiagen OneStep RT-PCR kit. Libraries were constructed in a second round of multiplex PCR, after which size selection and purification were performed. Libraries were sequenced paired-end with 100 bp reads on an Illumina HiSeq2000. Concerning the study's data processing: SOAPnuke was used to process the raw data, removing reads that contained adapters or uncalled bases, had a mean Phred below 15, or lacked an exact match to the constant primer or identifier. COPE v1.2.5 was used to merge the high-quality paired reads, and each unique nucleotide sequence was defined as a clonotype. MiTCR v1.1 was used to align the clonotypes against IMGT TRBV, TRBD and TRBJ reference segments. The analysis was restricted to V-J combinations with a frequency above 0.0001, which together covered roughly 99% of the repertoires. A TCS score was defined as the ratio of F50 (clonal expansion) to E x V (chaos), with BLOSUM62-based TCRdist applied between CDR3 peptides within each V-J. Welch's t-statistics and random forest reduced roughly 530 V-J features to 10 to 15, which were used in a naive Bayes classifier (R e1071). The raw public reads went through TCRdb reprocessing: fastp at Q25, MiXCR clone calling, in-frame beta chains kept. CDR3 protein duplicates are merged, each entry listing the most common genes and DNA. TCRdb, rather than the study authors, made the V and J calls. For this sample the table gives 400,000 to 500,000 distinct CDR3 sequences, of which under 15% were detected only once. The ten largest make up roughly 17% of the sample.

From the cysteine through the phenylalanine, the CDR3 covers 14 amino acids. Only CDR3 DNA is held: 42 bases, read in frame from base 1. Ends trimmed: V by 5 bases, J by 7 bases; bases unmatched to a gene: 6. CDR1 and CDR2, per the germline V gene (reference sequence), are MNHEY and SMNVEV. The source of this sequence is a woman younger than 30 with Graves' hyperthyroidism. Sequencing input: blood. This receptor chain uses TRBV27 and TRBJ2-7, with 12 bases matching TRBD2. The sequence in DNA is TGTGCCAGCAGTCGACTAGCGGGAGATAGTGAGCAGTACTTC. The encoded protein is CASSRLAGDSEQYF.